The 20 T cell receptor beta chains given below trace back to one sample, sequenced in a study of blood T cells in healthy people across ages. A second PCR, run for about 7 to 11 cycles, used a sample-barcoded 5' primer plus a J-beta primer mix. TCRdb re-analysed the 5' RACE reads in MiXCR, keeping a single row per CDR3 protein. The repertoire holds about 640,000 distinct CDR3 sequences, with approximately 59% as singletons. Sequencing was done on a sample of blood. The source is a man in his fifties or sixties in good health.

This clonotype was counted only a few times. The genes are TRBV4-1 and TRBJ2-3; D not certain. The CDR3 has 14 amino acids. CDR1 and CDR2 from the germline V gene are MGHRA and YSYEKL. Trimming removed 4 bases at V and 6 bases at J, with 14 bases between. In DNA, the CDR3 is TGCGCCAGCAGCCCCGTTGAAAATGAGGATACGCAGTATTTT. This encodes CASSPVENEDTQYF.

This clonotype was found a few times. This chain joins TRBV12-3 or TRBV12-4 and TRBJ1-2; D ambiguous. The CDR3 extends over 15 amino acids. The ends were cut back, 2 bases at V and 4 bases at J, with 14 bases in the middle. CDR3 in DNA: TGTGCCAGCAGTTTATATGACGGGCCGAGCTATGGCTACACCTTC. Its protein is CASSLYDGPSYGYTF.

This clonotype was detected ten times or more. The rearrangement uses TRBV6-6 and TRBJ1-2, with unresolved D. The length of the CDR3 is 11 residues. V lost 0 bases, J lost 8 bases, and 4 bases lay in between. Germline CDR1 MNHNY, CDR2 SVGAGI (reference sequence). CDR3: CASSYSEGYTF. CDR3 bases: TGTGCCAGCAGTTACTCCGAAGGCTACACCTTC.

This chain joins TRBV15 and TRBJ1-1; no reliable D call. The CDR3 is 13 residues long. Trimming pared 5 bases from V and 1 base from J, leaving 8 bases between. Germline values: CDR1 LNHNV, CDR2 YYDKDF (reference sequence). In DNA, the CDR3 is TGTGCCACCAGCGCTCGAGGGAACACTGAAGCTTTCTTT. It is translated as CATSARGNTEAFF.

The genes are TRBV20-1 and TRBJ2-7; D tentatively fits TRBD1 or TRBD2 (7 bases each). The J call is uncertain, as TRBJ2-5 better fits the DNA end. This CDR3 comprises 13 residues. Germline CDR1 DFQATT, CDR2 SNEGSKA (reference sequence). CDR3: CSAVTGEGETQYF. The CDR3 region has the DNA TGCAGTGCCGTAACAGGGGAGGGCGAGACCCAGTACTTC.

The chain carries TRBV18 and TRBJ2-1, with 7 positions matching TRBD2. This CDR3 is built from 15 residues. CDR1 and CDR2 from the germline V gene are KGHSH and LQKENI. With V trimmed by 0 bases and J by 8 bases, 7 bases remained unmatched. CDR3: CASSPPGRDGDEQFF. The CDR3 bases are TGTGCCAGCTCACCACCAGGGAGGGATGGCGATGAGCAGTTCTTC.

This clonotype occurred a few times. The chain's CDR3 is CASSLDRPNTEAFF. The CDR3, as DNA: TGCGCCAGCAGCTTGGACAGGCCGAACACTGAAGCTTTCTTT. The V and J genes are TRBV5-1 and TRBJ1-1; a weak D match, TRBD1 (5 bases). CDR3 length: 14 residues. CDR1 and CDR2 (germline): SGHRS, YFSETQ. The V and J ends lost 0 bases and 1 base respectively, with 7 bases between them.

In its sample, this clonotype was seen a few times. V is TRBV20-1 and J is TRBJ2-7, with D perhaps assigned TRBD1 or TRBD2 (6 bases each). V was cut by 3 bases and J by 7 bases, with 16 bases left in between. The germline V gene encodes CDR1 DFQATT and CDR2 SNEGSKA (reference sequence). The CDR3 runs to 13 residues. The CDR3 spells CSASRGPNGEQYF. The CDR3 bases are TGCAGTGCTAGCCGGGGGCCCAACGGGGAGCAGTACTTC.

This sequence joins TRBV18 and TRBJ2-5; 9 bases agree with TRBD2. Germline values: CDR1 KGHSH, CDR2 LQKENI. The CDR3 is made up of 16 amino acids. The V gene end was trimmed by 1 base and the J gene end by 0 bases; junction bases not matched to a gene: 3. In DNA form, the CDR3 reads TGTGCCAGCTCACCACTGGCTAGCGGGGACCAAGAGACCCAGTACTTC. Protein sequence: CASSPLASGDQETQYF.

CDR3 in amino acids: CSASPPDPTSTDTQYF. CDR3 coding DNA: TGCAGTGCTAGCCCTCCCGACCCTACGAGCACAGATACGCAGTATTTT. J is TRBJ2-3 and V is TRBV20-1; D unresolved. This CDR3 comprises 16 residues. In germline, CDR1 is DFQATT, CDR2 SNEGSKA (reference sequence). V was pared by 3 bases and J by 0 bases, with 16 bases between.

This rearrangement joins TRBV6-6 to TRBJ1-2, with a weak D call TRBD1 (5 bases). V lost 2 bases and J 1 base, leaving 17 bases between the germline ends. The length of the CDR3 is 17 residues. Germline V gene lookup returns CDR1 MNHNY and CDR2 SVGAGI (reference sequence). The CDR3 DNA follows: TGTGCCAGCAGTTACAAGGCAGGGAGAGGGATTAACTATGGCTACACCTTC. This encodes CASSYKAGRGINYGYTF.

The chain links TRBV18 to TRBJ2-5, with 7 nucleotides matching TRBD2. The CDR3 sequence is 16 residues long. The J segment lost 3 bases and the V segment lost 4 bases, leaving 11 bases of the junction unmatched. Germline V CDR1 and CDR2: KGHSH, LQKENI. In nucleotides, the CDR3 is TGTGCCAGCTCACAACGGGTAGCGGGCCCTAAAGAGACCCAGTACTTC. As protein: CASSQRVAGPKETQYF.

This clonotype was detected a few times. The chain links TRBV11-2 to TRBJ2-7; no firm D call. Trimming left V 5 bases short and J 2 bases short, with 7 bases between. Germline assignment: CDR1 SGHAT and CDR2 FQNNGV. The CDR3 is 12 residues long. CDR3 sequence (DNA): TGTGCCAGCAGCCCCTTACCCTACGAGCAGTACTTC. Amino acids: CASSPLPYEQYF.

J is TRBJ1-6 and V is TRBV10-2, with a weak D call TRBD1 (6 bases). V was trimmed by 1 base and J by 0 bases, leaving 13 bases between them. The CDR3 has 18 residues. The germline V gene has CDR1 WSHSY and CDR2 SAAADI. CDR3: CASSEFGQRSSYNSPLHF. The DNA of the CDR3 is TGCGCCAGCAGTGAGTTTGGACAGAGGAGCTCCTATAATTCACCCCTCCACTTT.

As regards this clonotype: A much larger clone is a single base away; this may be a read error. The rearrangement links TRBV11-3 to TRBJ2-7, with D possibly TRBD1 on 6 matching bases. Germline values: CDR1 SGHNT, CDR2 YENEEA. This CDR3 has 14 residues. V was shortened by 0 bases and J by 7 bases, with 13 bases between the two germline ends. The CDR3 sequence: CASSLEGHLHEQYF. CDR3 nucleotides: TGTGCCAGCAGCTTAGAGGGACATCTTCATGAGCAGTACTTC.

The chain has TRBV6-6 and TRBJ2-1; the D is unclear. The germline V and J ends were trimmed by 6 bases and 2 bases, with 11 bases remaining between them. The germline gives CDR1 MNHNY, CDR2 SVGAGI (reference sequence). The CDR3 has 14 amino acids. DNA of the CDR3: TGTGCCAGCAGCCACCCCGGCCCCTACAATGAGCAGTTCTTC. Translating gives CASSHPGPYNEQFF.

The gene calls are TRBV11-2 and TRBJ1-6; perhaps TRBD1 as D (5 bases). CDR1 is SGHAT and CDR2 is FQNNGV in the germline V gene. CDR3 size: 15 residues. V lost 5 bases, J lost 10 bases, and 18 bases lay in between. The CDR3 DNA is TGTGCCAGCAGCCCCCAGGGATCCCGCGGGTCACCCCTCCACTTT. Its protein is CASSPQGSRGSPLHF.

This chain uses TRBV6-5 with TRBJ1-2; 7 nucleotides agree with TRBD1. Germline V gene data show CDR1 as MNHEY and CDR2 as SVGAGI. V shed 6 bases and J 0 bases; nucleotides not matched to a gene: 10. The CDR3 contains 16 residues. CDR3 loop: CASSPIDRVANYGYTF. The CDR3 coding sequence is TGTGCCAGCAGCCCAATCGACAGGGTAGCTAACTATGGCTACACCTTC.

The CDR3 coding sequence is TGCGCCAGCAGCGGAGAACCGGGACTAGCGAGTCCAGATACGCAGTATTTT. Amino acid sequence: CASSGEPGLASPDTQYF. The chain joins TRBV5-1 to TRBJ2-3, with 10 bases lining up with TRBD2. Unmatched junction bases numbered 12, after V lost 4 bases and J lost 4 bases. Germline V gene data show CDR1 as SGHRS and CDR2 as YFSETQ. The CDR3 has 17 amino acids.

The table lists this clonotype with a count of one. V is TRBV5-1 and J is TRBJ2-1, with a weak D call TRBD2 (7 bases). CDR3 length: 16 amino acids. V dropped 0 bases and J dropped 3 bases, with 13 bases sitting between them. Germline V lookup: CDR1 SGHRS, CDR2 YFSETQ. This chain's CDR3 is CASSLGVGGHYNEQFF. For the CDR3, the DNA is TGCGCCAGCAGCTTGGGGGTCGGGGGGCACTACAATGAGCAGTTCTTC.